These 29 T cell receptor beta chains were sequenced from one sample in a study of blood T cell repertoires in COVID-19. Sequenced by immunoSEQ multiplex PCR; TCRdb stores in-frame clones only, minus some. In the table there are about 320,000 clones, roughly 90% of which are singletons. Sequencing input: PBMCs or T cells enriched from blood (not recorded which). The receptors shown here come from a woman aged 25 to 45 who had been exposed to COVID-19.

This chain links TRBV5-1 with TRBJ2-1, with 7 bases identical to TRBD2. Germline V CDR1 and CDR2: SGHRS, YFSETQ. V lost 0 bases, J lost 2 bases, and 2 bases stayed unmatched. The CDR3 loop spans 15 amino acids. The CDR3 spells CASSLGLATYNEQFF. The CDR3 coding sequence is TGCGCCAGCAGCTTGGGACTAGCAACCTACAATGAGCAGTTCTTC.

The chain combines TRBV25-1 with TRBJ2-3; D perhaps matches TRBD2 (6 bases). Per germline, CDR1 MGHDK and CDR2 SYGVNS. CDR3 size: 16 residues. The ends were cut back, 2 bases at V and 0 bases at J, with 12 bases in the middle. The CDR3 DNA reads as TGTGCCAGCAGTGAAGGTCGCGGGATAAGCACAGATACGCAGTATTTT. Translating gives CASSEGRGISTDTQYF.

This chain connects TRBV19 to TRBJ1-1, with D possibly being TRBD1 (6 bases). The CDR3 has 16 residues. The V and J ends lost 6 bases and 0 bases respectively, with 17 bases between them. Looked up from germline, CDR1 is LNHDA and CDR2 is SQIVND (reference sequence). In DNA, the CDR3 is TGTGCCAGTAGCGGGGGGGCCCGGTCGGTGAACACTGAAGCTTTCTTT. It translates to CASSGGARSVNTEAFF.

The CDR3 DNA reads as TGTGCTAGTGCCGATACTGGCCGGGACAGGAAAATGAACACTGAAGCTTTCTTT. Translation gives CASADTGRDRKMNTEAFF. J is TRBJ1-1 and V is TRBV12-5, with 8 bases aligning to TRBD1. Germline-derived CDR1 and CDR2 are LGHNT and FRNRAP. CDR3 length: 18 amino acids. V gave up 7 bases and J gave up 0 bases; unmatched junction bases: 16.

The CDR3 nucleotides read TGTGCCAGCAAGTATGTCCCGGGGAACTACGAGCAGTACTTC. Translation: CASKYVPGNYEQYF. This chain joins TRBV5-5 and TRBJ2-7; perhaps TRBD2 as D (5 bases). Germline CDR1 and CDR2: SGHKS and YYEKEE (reference sequence). The CDR3 sequence is 14 residues long. V dropped 6 bases and J dropped 3 bases, with 16 bases sitting between them.

The CDR3 sequence is CATSAGTGPTYEQYF. The CDR3 DNA reads TGTGCCACCAGTGCCGGGACAGGGCCAACTTACGAGCAGTACTTC. This rearrangement joins TRBV24-1 to TRBJ2-7, with 9 bases aligning to TRBD1. Germline CDR1 is KGHDR and CDR2 is SFDVKD. CDR3 length equals 15 residues. Germline trimming cut 5 bases from V and 4 bases from J; bases unmatched to any gene: 8.

The chain employs TRBV27 and TRBJ1-1; 9 bases map to TRBD1. Germline loops: CDR1 MNHEY, CDR2 SMNVEV (reference sequence). The CDR3 extends over 16 amino acids. V dropped 10 bases and J dropped 1; count of bases not matched to a gene: 13. Written as DNA, the CDR3 is TGTGCCACCCTAGGGACAGGGCCGTACGAGAACACTGAAGCTTTCTTT. Protein sequence: CATLGTGPYENTEAFF.

The chain carries TRBV7-3 and TRBJ1-6; D possibly corresponds to TRBD1 (6 bases). V dropped 2 bases and J dropped 4 bases, with 9 bases sitting between them. CDR1 is SGHTA and CDR2 is FQGTGA in the germline V gene. The CDR3 sequence is 15 residues long. In DNA form, the CDR3 reads TGTGCCAGCAGCTTACTAGGGGGTTATAATTCACCCCTCCACTTT. Encoded protein: CASSLLGGYNSPLHF.

The V and J genes are TRBV5-8 and TRBJ1-2; D is unclear. This CDR3 contains 11 residues. V lost 0 bases and J 7 bases, leaving 4 bases between the germline ends. Germline V gene sequence: CDR1 SGHTS, CDR2 YDEGEE. In nucleotides, the CDR3 is TGTGCCAGCAGCTTGGTGGCTGGCTACACCTTC. This encodes CASSLVAGYTF.

V usage is TRBV18 and J usage is TRBJ2-7, with TRBD1 matching over 9 bases. V gave up 3 bases and J gave up 4 bases; unmatched junction bases: 7. Germline values: CDR1 KGHSH, CDR2 LQKENI. The CDR3 has 15 amino acids. The CDR3 DNA reads TGTGCCAGCTCACCGAACCCCGGGACAGGGTACGAGCAGTACTTC. This encodes CASSPNPGTGYEQYF.

The chain joins TRBV4-2 to TRBJ1-5, with 8 bases fitting TRBD1. The germline V gene has CDR1 LGHNA and CDR2 YNFKEQ. The V segment lost 1 base and the J segment 8 bases; nucleotides outside the gene matches: 19. CDR3 length: 19 residues. This CDR3 reads CASSQGLYRGMRFEEPQHF. For the CDR3, the DNA is TGTGCCAGCAGCCAAGGGTTGTACAGGGGGATGCGGTTTGAGGAGCCCCAGCATTTT.

The CDR3 region is CASSPMDRATYEQYF. The CDR3 bases are TGTGCCAGCAGTCCTATGGACAGAGCTACCTACGAGCAGTACTTC. The chain links TRBV9 to TRBJ2-7, with D tentatively TRBD1 (6 bases). Per the germline V gene, CDR1 is SGDLS and CDR2 is YYNGEE. The CDR3 extends over 15 amino acids. Trimming shortened V by 5 bases and J by 2 bases, and 17 bases separated the two germline ends.

This chain connects TRBV7-9 to TRBJ1-1; D perhaps matches TRBD1 (5 bases). CDR1 is SEHNR, CDR2 FQNEAQ, per germline (reference sequence). V was shortened by 11 bases and J by 0 bases, with 7 bases between the two germline ends. This CDR3 is 11 amino acids long. The CDR3 protein is CAAGMNTEAFF. CDR3 in DNA: TGTGCCGCAGGGATGAACACTGAAGCTTTCTTT.

CDR3 DNA: TGTGCCATCAGTGTATCTACAGGATATGAGCAGTTCTTC. As protein: CAISVSTGYEQFF. The gene calls are TRBV10-3 and TRBJ2-1, with a weak D call TRBD1 (5 bases). This CDR3 has 13 amino acids. Germline assignment: CDR1 ENHRY and CDR2 SYGVKD. The V end lost 4 bases, the J end lost 8 bases, and 12 bases lay between the germline ends.

The chain carries TRBV6-4 and TRBJ1-2; TRBD1 is a possible D gene (6 bases). The CDR3 has 13 residues. V was trimmed by 5 bases and J by 2 bases, leaving 9 bases between them. CDR1 and CDR2 from the germline V gene are MRHNA and SNTAGT. For the CDR3, the DNA is TGTGCCAGCAGTCCCGACAGGAACTATGGCTACACCTTC. It specifies CASSPDRNYGYTF.

The chain has TRBV5-4 and TRBJ1-1, with D tentatively TRBD1 (5 bases). The CDR3 sequence is 14 residues long. Germline loops: CDR1 SGHNT, CDR2 YYREEE (reference sequence). Trimming stripped 6 bases from V and 2 bases from J, with 14 bases between. The CDR3 nucleotides are TGTGCCAGCAAGAGAGATCAGGGAAACACTGAAGCTTTCTTT. This translates into CASKRDQGNTEAFF.

This clone was detected a few times. V usage is TRBV5-1 and J usage is TRBJ2-5; weak D call: TRBD1 (8 bases). CDR1 SGHRS and CDR2 YFSETQ come from the germline V gene. The CDR3 covers 16 residues. V dropped 4 bases and J dropped 8 bases, with 24 bases sitting between them. Written as DNA, the CDR3 is TGCGCCAGCAGCCTACAAAGGACAGGGAGGGATGATACCCAGTACTTC. As protein: CASSLQRTGRDDTQYF.

The rearrangement links TRBV5-8 to TRBJ2-1; D gene uncertain. Germline lookup yields CDR1 SGHTS and CDR2 YDEGEE. This CDR3 has 15 amino acids. Trimming shortened V by 0 bases and J by 3 bases, and 10 bases separated the two germline ends. DNA of the CDR3: TGTGCCAGCAGCTTGGCGACTCGCAACTACAATGAGCAGTTCTTC. It translates to CASSLATRNYNEQFF.

V gene TRBV5-1 combines with J gene TRBJ2-5; D unresolved. The CDR3 contains 14 residues. Germline V gene data show CDR1 as SGHRS and CDR2 as YFSETQ. The V and J ends lost 1 base and 5 bases respectively, with 12 bases between them. For the CDR3, the DNA is TGCGCCAGCAGCTTGCGACGCGCCGGGGAGACCCAGTACTTC. Translating it yields CASSLRRAGETQYF.

The chain employs TRBV14 and TRBJ1-4; TRBD1 is a possible D gene (5 bases). This CDR3 has 16 residues. The V gene's germline CDR1 is SGHDN and CDR2 FVKESK. V lost 0 bases and J 3 bases, leaving 11 bases between the germline ends. The CDR3 DNA is TGTGCCAGCAGCCAAGAGGCGGGGCTGGCTAATGAAAAACTGTTTTTT. Amino acid sequence: CASSQEAGLANEKLFF.

Comments on this clone: Other DNA variants within this sample encode the same CDR3. The CDR3 reads CASSQGLAGGLAKNIQYF. The CDR3, as DNA: TGCGCCAGCAGCCAGGGACTAGCGGGGGGGCTGGCCAAAAACATTCAGTACTTC. J is TRBJ2-4 and V is TRBV4-1, with TRBD2 identical over 16 bases. The CDR3 has 18 residues. V trimming: 3 bases; J trimming: 1 base; junction bases outside the gene matches: 3. In germline, CDR1 is MGHRA, CDR2 YSYEKL.

The chain carries TRBV11-2 and TRBJ1-2; 9 bases match TRBD1. The junction had 12 bases not matched to a gene; V was cut back by 4 bases and J by 6 bases. Germline values: CDR1 SGHAT, CDR2 FQNNGV. This CDR3 is 16 amino acids long. In DNA, the CDR3 is TGTGCCAGCAGCTCCATCCGGACAGGGGCGCTTGATGGCTACACCTTC. This gives the protein CASSSIRTGALDGYTF.

This clone was detected only once. V is TRBV5-6 and J is TRBJ2-2; D call uncertain. V shed 0 bases and J shed 4 bases, with 10 bases lying between them. Germline-derived CDR1 and CDR2 are SGHDT and YYEEEE. CDR3 length: 15 residues. The CDR3 sequence: CASSLASGATGELFF. In DNA, the CDR3 is TGTGCCAGCAGCTTGGCCTCAGGCGCCACCGGGGAGCTGTTTTTT. Drawing the rest from reference TRBV5-6 and TRBJ2-2, the complete variable domain is DAGVTQSPTHLIKTRGQQVTLRCSPKSGHDTVSWYQQALGQGPQFIFQYYEEEERQRGNFPDRFSGHQFPNYSSELNVNALLLGDSALYLCASSLASGATGELFFGEGSRLTVL.

This clone was seen a handful of times. The chain carries TRBV7-8 and TRBJ1-5, with D hard to call. Germline values: CDR1 SGHVS, CDR2 FQNEAQ. This CDR3 contains 15 residues. The V and J ends lost 1 base and 9 bases respectively, with 16 bases between them. The CDR3 DNA sequence: TGTGCCAGCAGCTTAGGGTCCTCCACACAACGGCCCCAGCATTTT. Amino acids: CASSLGSSTQRPQHF.

The J gene is TRBJ1-1, the V gene TRBV19; D not certain. The V gene lost 0 bases and the J gene lost 5 bases, with 7 bases spanning the gap. This CDR3 spans 13 amino acids. CDR1 is LNHDA and CDR2 is SQIVND in the germline V gene (reference sequence). CDR3 protein: CASSIDLATEAFF. CDR3 nucleotide sequence: TGTGCCAGTAGTATAGATCTAGCGACTGAAGCTTTCTTT.

This chain links TRBV6-5 with TRBJ2-3, with D possibly matching TRBD1 (6 bases). The germline CDR1 and CDR2 sequences are MNHEY and SVGAGI. This CDR3 is built from 14 residues. V gave up 2 bases and J gave up 2 bases, with 8 bases separating them. The CDR3 DNA reads TGTGCCAGCAGTTACGGACAGACCACAGATACGCAGTATTTT. The encoded protein is CASSYGQTTDTQYF.

This clone showed up just a few times. The J gene is TRBJ2-1, the V gene TRBV3-1 (or the pseudogene TRBV3-2); TRBD2 aligns across 9 bases. The CDR3 extends over 13 amino acids. Germline CDR1 and CDR2: LGHDT and YNNKEL (reference sequence). V was pared by 8 bases and J by 7 bases, with 6 bases of the junction left unmatched. This CDR3 reads CASGLAGRNEQFF. CDR3 bases: TGTGCCAGCGGCCTAGCGGGGAGGAATGAGCAGTTCTTC.

The rearrangement uses TRBV7-6 and TRBJ2-3, with D uncertain. The CDR3 is 16 amino acids. The germline CDR1 and CDR2 sequences are SGHVS and FNYEAQ. Between the trimmed V and J ends, which lost 3 bases and 0 bases, there was a span of 13 bases. In DNA form, the CDR3 reads TGTGCCAGCAGCTTCCGTAGAGGTACAAGCACAGATACGCAGTATTTT. Translation gives CASSFRRGTSTDTQYF.

V gene TRBV5-4 combines with J gene TRBJ1-1, with D unresolved. The germline V gene encodes CDR1 SGHNT and CDR2 YYREEE (reference sequence). Trimming shortened V by 5 bases and J by 4 bases, and 9 bases separated the two germline ends. There are 12 residues in the CDR3. In nucleotides, the CDR3 is TGTGCCAGCAGACCGCACGGCACTGAAGCTTTCTTT. This translates into CASRPHGTEAFF.